The rows below give T cell receptor beta chains drawn from one sample of a study of OX40 agonist ivuxolimab in advanced cancers. TCRdb keeps only in-frame clones here, not all; method: immunoSEQ multiplex PCR. The top ten hold roughly 25% of the sample, which has just over 14,000 clones, about 89% seen once. Specimen: CD4+ or CD8+ T cells sorted from blood, collected in a trial of the OX40 agonist ivuxolimab. These TCRs come from an adult with an advanced solid tumor such as melanoma, head and neck, liver or kidney cancer. CDR3s include the opening cysteine and the closing phenylalanine or tryptophan. D genes are given only for firm matches. Clone size is shown for a subset of rows, as once, few, many or a class of expanded clone.

>TRBV28|.|TRBD2|TRBJ2-2
CASIRVGRTGELFF
TGTGCCAGCATTAGGGTCGGGAGGACCGGGGAGCTGTTTTTT
>TRBV4-1|.|TRBD1|TRBJ1-4
CASSQEYSGGATNEKLFF
TGCGCCAGCAGCCAAGAATATTCAGGGGGCGCGACTAATGAAAAACTGTTTTTT
>TRBV28|.|TRBD2|TRBJ2-5
CASRLGLAAKQETQYF
TGTGCCAGCAGGCTAGGACTAGCGGCGAAACAAGAGACCCAGTACTTC
>TRBV5-5|.|.|TRBJ1-5
CASSLAGYGQPQHF
TGTGCCAGCAGCTTGGCAGGGTACGGTCAGCCCCAGCATTTT
>TRBV9|once|.|TRBJ2-7
CASSPGPYEQYF
TGTGCCAGCAGCCCCGGACCCTACGAGCAGTACTTC
>TRBV11-2|.|.|TRBJ2-7
CASSLAFTYEQYF
TGTGCCAGCAGCTTAGCGTTCACCTACGAGCAGTACTTC
>TRBV7-3|.|TRBD2|TRBJ2-1
CASSIIAGGPNEQFF
TGTGCCAGCAGCATTATAGCGGGAGGGCCGAATGAGCAGTTCTTC
>TRBV6-6|.|TRBD2|TRBJ2-7
CASSYPPQLASYEQYF
TGTGCCAGCAGTTACCCCCCACAACTAGCGTCTTACGAGCAGTACTTC
>TRBV19|.|.|TRBJ2-3
CASSILGGSTDTQYF
TGTGCCAGTAGTATTCTGGGCGGGAGCACAGATACGCAGTATTTT
>TRBV6-5|.|.|TRBJ1-2
CASTYMGGANYGYTF
TGTGCCAGCACCTACATGGGGGGGGCGAACTATGGCTACACCTTC
>TRBV14|.|.|TRBJ1-1
CASSQAEGHMNTEAFF
TGTGCCAGCAGCCAAGCTGAGGGGCACATGAACACTGAAGCTTTCTTT
>TRBV15|.|TRBD1|TRBJ2-2
CATSRDTGALFF
TGTGCCACCAGCAGAGATACAGGGGCCCTGTTTTTT
>TRBV29-1|.|TRBD2|TRBJ2-1
CSVEDLGLAGGGSYNEQFF
TGCAGCGTTGAAGATCTAGGACTAGCGGGAGGTGGATCCTACAATGAGCAGTTCTTC
>TRBV15|.|TRBD1|TRBJ1-5
CATSRDLGTAQPQHF
TGTGCCACCAGCAGAGATCTTGGGACAGCTCAGCCCCAGCATTTT
>TRBV5-6|.|TRBD1|TRBJ2-7
CASSLIPPGQTYEQYF
TGTGCCAGCAGCTTGATCCCCCCGGGACAGACCTACGAGCAGTACTTC
>TRBV4-2|.|.|TRBJ2-3
CASSQAEVDTQYF
TGTGCCAGCAGCCAAGCTGAGGTGGATACGCAGTATTTT
>TRBV10-3|once|.|TRBJ2-1
CAISESVTSSYNEQFF
TGTGCCATCAGTGAGTCCGTGACTAGCTCCTACAATGAGCAGTTCTTC
>TRBV27|.|.|TRBJ2-1
CASSLDTSYEQFF
TGTGCCAGCAGTTTGGATACTAGCTATGAGCAGTTCTTC
>TRBV5-6|once|.|TRBJ2-7
CASSSHGRPYEQYF
TGTGCCAGCAGCTCCCATGGGAGGCCCTACGAGCAGTACTTC
>TRBV11-2|.|.|TRBJ1-1
CASNSYEGLAFF
TGTGCCAGCAACTCGTATGAGGGGCTCGCTTTCTTT
>TRBV29-1|.|.|TRBJ2-1
CSVEGSARVQEQFF
TGCAGCGTTGAAGGAAGCGCTAGAGTACAGGAGCAGTTCTTC
>TRBV9|.|.|TRBJ2-2
CASSSRDEHGELFF
TGTGCCAGCAGCTCCCGGGACGAACACGGGGAGCTGTTTTTT
>TRBV11-2|once|TRBD2|TRBJ2-7
CASSLDPAGVLYEQYF
TGTGCCAGCAGCTTAGATCCGGCGGGAGTGCTCTACGAGCAGTACTTC
>TRBV5-6|.|.|TRBJ1-1
CASSPNSGLNTEAFF
TGTGCCAGCAGCCCAAACAGTGGGTTGAACACTGAAGCTTTCTTT
>TRBV25-1|.|TRBD1|TRBJ2-1
CASSETGWNEQFF
TGTGCCAGCAGTGAGACAGGGTGGAATGAGCAGTTCTTC
>TRBV29-1|.|TRBD1|TRBJ2-1
CSVGTGVVDEQFF
TGCAGCGTGGGGACAGGGGTTGTCGATGAGCAGTTCTTC
>TRBV4-1|.|TRBD1|TRBJ2-7
CASSQDPAGTGRYEQYF
TGCGCCAGCAGCCAAGATCCCGCAGGGACAGGGAGGTACGAGCAGTACTTC
>TRBV15|few|.|TRBJ2-6
CATSTLEGPGSGANVLTF
TGTGCCACCAGCACCCTCGAGGGGCCGGGCTCTGGGGCCAACGTCCTGACTTTC
>TRBV4-2|.|TRBD2|TRBJ2-7
CASSQQLGLAEPFMSYEQYF
TGTGCCAGCAGCCAACAACTGGGACTAGCGGAGCCGTTTATGTCCTACGAGCAGTACTTC
>TRBV11-2|.|TRBD2|TRBJ2-7
CASSSTGGLATAPSYEQYF
TGTGCCAGCAGCTCCACTGGGGGACTAGCGACCGCCCCCTCCTACGAGCAGTACTTC
>TRBV19|once|.|TRBJ1-3
CASTGFGAGNTIYF
TGTGCCAGTACGGGGTTCGGAGCTGGAAACACCATATATTTT
>TRBV28|.|TRBD2|TRBJ2-7
CASSLGGGSSPEQYF
TGTGCCAGCAGTTTAGGCGGCGGGAGTTCCCCCGAGCAGTACTTC
>TRBV7-6|.|TRBD2|TRBJ2-1
CASSLGPAGDEQFF
TGTGCCAGCAGCTTAGGTCCCGCGGGAGATGAGCAGTTCTTC
>TRBV10-2|.|.|TRBJ2-1
CASSGGSPNEQFF
TGCGCCAGCAGTGGGGGTAGCCCCAATGAGCAGTTCTTC
>TRBV4-1|.|.|TRBJ2-1
CASSQDPGVVNEQFF
TGCGCCAGCAGCCAAGATCCGGGGGTAGTCAATGAGCAGTTCTTC
>TRBV9|.|.|TRBJ2-7
CASSVAAHPYEQYF
TGTGCCAGCAGCGTAGCAGCTCACCCCTACGAGCAGTACTTC
>TRBV27|.|TRBD1|TRBJ2-1
CASNPGTGSTYNEQFF
TGTGCCAGCAACCCAGGGACAGGCTCTACCTACAATGAGCAGTTCTTC
>TRBV6-6|.|TRBD2|TRBJ2-7
CASRLSGLVQGEQYF
TGTGCCAGCAGACTCTCAGGACTAGTCCAGGGCGAGCAGTACTTC
>TRBV7-9|.|.|TRBJ2-2
CATRDGTGELFF
TGTGCCACCCGGGACGGAACCGGGGAGCTGTTTTTT
>TRBV7-9|.|TRBD2|TRBJ2-3
CASSSGLAGYPDTQYF
TGTGCCAGCAGCTCCGGACTAGCGGGATACCCAGATACGCAGTATTTT